Listed here are 19 T cell receptor beta chains from one sample, sequenced in a study of blood T cell repertoires in COVID-19. Clones were sequenced by immunoSEQ multiplex PCR, and TCRdb holds only the in-frame ones, with some missing. The sample lists 130,000 to 150,000 clones, roughly 80% seen once, with just over 9% in the top ten. Material for sequencing was PBMCs or T cells enriched from blood (not recorded which). These receptors were collected from a man in his forties or fifties who had recovered from COVID-19.

The V call is TRBV6-5, the J call TRBJ2-1, with TRBD2 matching 9 bases. V gave up 6 bases and J gave up 6 bases; unmatched junction bases: 9. The CDR3 contains 15 residues. Germline V gene sequence: CDR1 MNHEY, CDR2 SVGAGI. The CDR3 DNA follows: TGTGCCAGCAGCCCGACGGGGCGGGGGGGCAATGAGCAGTTCTTC. Amino acids: CASSPTGRGGNEQFF.

The chain couples TRBV28 to TRBJ2-3; possible D gene TRBD2, 6 bases. The V and J ends lost 6 bases and 5 bases respectively, with 15 bases between them. The CDR3 runs 14 residues. CDR1 and CDR2 (germline): MDHEN, SYDVKM. The CDR3 here is CASRQGGEVDTQYF. In DNA, the CDR3 is TGTGCCAGCAGGCAGGGAGGAGAAGTAGATACGCAGTATTTT. Full variable domain (remainder filled in from reference TRBV28 and TRBJ2-3): DVKVTQSSRYLVKRTGEKVFLECVQDMDHENMFWYRQDPGLGLRLIYFSYDVKMKEKGDIPEGYSVSREKKERFSLILESASTNQTSMYLCASRQGGEVDTQYFGPGTRLTVL.

The J gene is TRBJ1-2, the V gene TRBV19, with a possible D match to TRBD1 (5 bases). The CDR3 runs to 14 residues. CDR1 and CDR2 from the germline V gene are LNHDA and SQIVND (reference sequence). V lost 6 bases, J lost 6 bases, and 17 bases lay in between. The CDR3 DNA follows: TGTGCCAGTAGACAAAAGGTCCGGGGGAATGGCTACACCTTC. Its translation is CASRQKVRGNGYTF.

A few counts support this clone. The rearrangement links TRBV11-2 to TRBJ1-6; D gene unclear. Trimming cost V 0 bases and J 12 bases, with 9 bases left between them. CDR3 length: 13 residues. The V gene's germline CDR1 is SGHAT and CDR2 FQNNGV. CDR3 in amino acids: CASSLDQAGPLHF. In DNA form, the CDR3 reads TGTGCCAGCAGCTTAGATCAGGCGGGACCCCTCCACTTT.

The chain carries TRBV5-1 and TRBJ1-3; D unclear. CDR1 is SGHRS, CDR2 YFSETQ, per germline. V was clipped by 0 bases and J by 4 bases, with 11 bases between them. The CDR3 is 15 amino acids. The CDR3 reads CASSLEPGKGNTIYF. CDR3 bases: TGCGCCAGCAGCTTGGAGCCGGGGAAGGGAAACACCATATATTTT.

This chain connects TRBV7-9 to TRBJ1-1; 9 nucleotides line up with TRBD1. The CDR3 runs to 17 residues. From germline, CDR1 is SEHNR and CDR2 FQNEAQ (reference sequence). V dropped 2 bases and J dropped 2; count of bases not matched to a gene: 9. The CDR3 nucleotides are TGTGCCAGCAGCTTAAGTGGACAGGGGAGGAAAAACACTGAAGCTTTCTTT. Its translation: CASSLSGQGRKNTEAFF. Based on the CDR3 plus reference TRBV7-9 and TRBJ1-1, the full variable domain is DTGVSQNPRHKITKRGQNVTFRCDPISEHNRLYWYRQTLGQGPEFLTYFQNEAQLEKSRLLSDRFSAERPKGSFSTLEIQRTEQGDSAMYLCASSLSGQGRKNTEAFFGQGTRLTVV.

V gene TRBV6-2 or TRBV6-3 combines with J gene TRBJ1-1; D remains unclear. Per the germline V gene, CDR1 is MNHEY and CDR2 is SVGEGT. The CDR3 loop spans 14 amino acids. Trimming took off 2 bases at V and 2 bases at J, with 9 bases between the two ends. The CDR3 here is CASSYSGFNTEAFF. In DNA, the CDR3 is TGTGCCAGCAGTTACAGTGGCTTTAACACTGAAGCTTTCTTT.

This sequence joins TRBV3-1 (or the pseudogene TRBV3-2) and TRBJ2-1; 8 bases align to TRBD1. The V gene's germline CDR1 is LGHDT and CDR2 YNNKEL (reference sequence). The trim removed 1 base at V and 3 bases at J, leaving 5 bases unmatched. The length of the CDR3 is 16 residues. The CDR3 DNA reads TGTGCCAGCAGCCAAGCGGGACAGGACAGCTACAATGAGCAGTTCTTC. Its protein product is CASSQAGQDSYNEQFF.

This chain uses TRBV5-6 with TRBJ1-4; no definite D call. Deletions cut 0 bases from V and 4 bases from J, with 10 bases between. CDR3 size: 15 residues. Germline V lookup: CDR1 SGHDT, CDR2 YYEEEE. In nucleotides, the CDR3 is TGTGCCAGCAGCTTGGAGGCAGGCCATAATGAAAAACTGTTTTTT. This encodes CASSLEAGHNEKLFF.

The CDR3 reads CASSLSTVNTEAFF. CDR3 in DNA: TGTGCCAGCAGTTTATCGACAGTGAACACTGAAGCTTTCTTT. This sequence joins TRBV27 and TRBJ1-1, with D perhaps matching TRBD1 (5 bases). Germline V gene sequence: CDR1 MNHEY, CDR2 SMNVEV (reference sequence). The length of the CDR3 is 14 residues. V shed 0 bases and J shed 0 bases, with 5 bases lying between them.

This chain links TRBV27 with TRBJ1-1; 7 bases are shared with TRBD1. The ends lost 3 bases at V and 0 bases at J; junction bases unmatched: 10. CDR1 is MNHEY, CDR2 SMNVEV, per germline (reference sequence). CDR3 length: 17 amino acids. DNA for the CDR3: TGTGCCAGCAGTTTCGCAGGGGGTCCCGGGCTGAACACTGAAGCTTTCTTT. Translating gives CASSFAGGPGLNTEAFF.

This chain links TRBV28 with TRBJ1-1, with D possibly being TRBD1 (6 bases). Trimming stripped 5 bases from V and 1 base from J, with 14 bases between. Germline loops: CDR1 MDHEN, CDR2 SYDVKM. The CDR3 contains 15 residues. The CDR3 protein is CASSRGTTGNTEAFF. DNA for the CDR3: TGTGCCAGCAGTCGTGGGACGACAGGGAACACTGAAGCTTTCTTT.

The gene calls are TRBV5-4 and TRBJ2-1, with 9 bases that match TRBD1. There are 14 residues in the CDR3. Trimming at V came to 3 bases and at J to 7 bases, leaving 5 bases not matched to a gene. Germline-derived CDR1 and CDR2 are SGHNT and YYREEE (reference sequence). CDR3 DNA: TGTGCCAGCAGCTCGTGGACAGGGGAGAATGAGCAGTTCTTC. It yields the protein CASSSWTGENEQFF.

This chain connects TRBV19 to TRBJ2-7; TRBD2 is a possible D gene (7 bases). Germline lookup yields CDR1 LNHDA and CDR2 SQIVND (reference sequence). This CDR3 comprises 14 residues. V lost 7 bases and J 3 bases, leaving 16 bases between the germline ends. This CDR3 is CASNNGGPDYEQYF. In nucleotides, the CDR3 is TGTGCCAGTAACAACGGGGGGCCAGACTACGAGCAGTACTTC.

The chain is built from TRBV10-3 and TRBJ2-6; 8 bases line up with TRBD1. Trimming at V came to 10 bases and at J to 4 bases, leaving 9 bases not matched to a gene. The V gene's germline CDR1 is ENHRY and CDR2 SYGVKD. The CDR3 covers 15 residues. DNA of the CDR3: TGTGCCACCCAGACAGGGGACCCCGGGGCCAACGTCCTGACTTTC. This translates into CATQTGDPGANVLTF.

This clone appeared a few times. V and J are TRBV10-1 and TRBJ1-1; 10 bases match TRBD1. The CDR3 spans 16 residues. Looked up from germline, CDR1 is WNHNN and CDR2 is SYGVQD (reference sequence). With 2 bases clipped from V and 10 bases from J, the junction kept 13 bases outside the gene matches. The CDR3 nucleotides are TGCGCCAGCAGTGAGGGCTGGGACAGGGGTAAGGAGGGAGCTTTCTTT. It translates to CASSEGWDRGKEGAFF.

This CDR3 is CASSEQGEYTEAFF. CDR3 in DNA: TGTGCCAGCAGTGAGCAGGGGGAGTACACTGAAGCTTTCTTT. V gene TRBV6-1 combines with J gene TRBJ1-1; 7 nucleotides line up with TRBD1. The ends lost 3 bases at V and 3 bases at J; junction bases unmatched: 4. This CDR3 has 14 amino acids. Germline CDR1 MNHNS, CDR2 SASEGT.

V is TRBV9 and J is TRBJ1-2; a possible D gene is TRBD1 (6 bases). The CDR3 is 13 residues long. The V gene's germline CDR1 is SGDLS and CDR2 YYNGEE. Between the trimmed V and J ends, which lost 4 bases and 8 bases, there was a span of 15 bases. CDR3 in DNA: TGTGCCAGCAGCCCTACAGGGCCCAGGGGCTACACCTTC. Its translation: CASSPTGPRGYTF.

This chain connects TRBV6-1 to TRBJ1-5; weak D call: TRBD1 (6 bases). Germline V CDR1 and CDR2: MNHNS, SASEGT. With 0 bases removed from V and 2 bases from J, the gap between germline ends came to 8 bases. The CDR3 contains 15 residues. The CDR3 DNA sequence: TGTGCCAGCAGTGAAGCAAGACAGGGCAATCAGCCCCAGCATTTT. Protein product: CASSEARQGNQPQHF.